This T cell receptor beta chain came from a study of blood T cell repertoires in COVID-19. Study as a whole: In each case, the material was cDNA or gDNA derived from T cells, B-cell-depleted T cells, or PBMCs.

The table came from immunoSEQ multiplex PCR; TCRdb's copy has only in-frame clones and leaves some out. This repertoire shows about 110,000 clones, about 88% found once; its top ten account for 2.4%. CDR3 length: 15 amino acids. V shed 6 bases, J shed 3 bases, and the junction held 7 bases outside the gene matches. Germline values: CDR1 MNHEY, CDR2 SVGAGI. The receptor was isolated from a human donor in a cohort sampled during active COVID-19. The chain links TRBV6-5 to TRBJ2-3, with 9 bases lining up with TRBD2. Source material: peripheral blood. CDR3 bases: TGTGCCAGCAGCATAGCGGGAGCAAGAACAGATACGCAGTATTTT. Translation gives CASSIAGARTDTQYF.